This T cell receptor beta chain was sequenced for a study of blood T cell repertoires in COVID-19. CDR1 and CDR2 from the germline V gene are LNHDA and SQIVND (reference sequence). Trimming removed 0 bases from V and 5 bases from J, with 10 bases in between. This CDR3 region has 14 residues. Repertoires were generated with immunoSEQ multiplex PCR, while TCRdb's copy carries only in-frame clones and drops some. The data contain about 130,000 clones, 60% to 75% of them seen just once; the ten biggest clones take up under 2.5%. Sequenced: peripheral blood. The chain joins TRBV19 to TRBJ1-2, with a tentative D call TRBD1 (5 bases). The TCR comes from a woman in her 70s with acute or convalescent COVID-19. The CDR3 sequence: CASSIDPQGYGYTF. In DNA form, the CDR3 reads TGTGCCAGTAGTATAGATCCCCAGGGATATGGCTACACCTTC.